This T cell receptor (beta chain) derives from a study of blood T cell repertoires in COVID-19. Profiling relied on immunoSEQ multiplex PCR, and the TCRdb table lists in-frame clones only, not all of them. The data contain about 150,000 clones, over 75% of them singletons. The germline CDR1 and CDR2 sequences are LGHDT and YNNKEL (reference sequence). CDR3 length: 14 amino acids. Trimming left V 2 bases short and J 4 bases short, with 12 bases between. V usage is TRBV3-1 (or the pseudogene TRBV3-2) and J usage is TRBJ2-7; TRBD2 might be the D (6 bases). The sequence came from a man aged 80 or over with COVID-19, enrolled during active disease. Sequenced: peripheral blood. CDR3: CASSQLIRGYEQYF. CDR3 in DNA: TGTGCCAGCAGCCAATTAATCCGGGGGTACGAGCAGTACTTC.